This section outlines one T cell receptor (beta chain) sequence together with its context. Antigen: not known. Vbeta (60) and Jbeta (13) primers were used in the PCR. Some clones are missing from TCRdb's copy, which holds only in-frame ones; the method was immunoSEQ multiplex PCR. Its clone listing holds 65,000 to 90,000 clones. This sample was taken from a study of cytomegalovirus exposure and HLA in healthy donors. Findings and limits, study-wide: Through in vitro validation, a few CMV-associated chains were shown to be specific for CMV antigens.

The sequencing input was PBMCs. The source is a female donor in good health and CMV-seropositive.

CDR3 DNA: TGTGCCTGGGGCCCTCAGGGAAACAATCAGCCCCAGCATTTT. Translating gives CAWGPQGNNQPQHF. The chain has TRBV30 and TRBJ1-5, with D perhaps matching TRBD1 (5 bases). Per germline, CDR1 GTSNPN and CDR2 SVGIG (reference sequence). This CDR3 is built from 14 residues. The V end was cut by 5 bases, the J end by 3 bases, with 14 bases between.